These 25 T cell receptor beta chains share one sample of origin, sequenced in a study of follicular helper T cells after annual influenza vaccination. Profiling relied on immunoSEQ multiplex PCR, and the TCRdb table lists in-frame clones only, not all of them. The table lists about 11,000 clones, roughly 80% of them singletons. Sequenced material: CXCR5- memory CD4+ T cells sorted from blood, taken 6 weeks after influenza vaccination. The source is an adult who received the influenza vaccine.

This clone was recorded once. J is TRBJ1-5 and V is TRBV28; 9 bases map to TRBD1. Germline loops: CDR1 MDHEN, CDR2 SYDVKM. This CDR3 contains 17 residues. J was trimmed by 0 bases and V by 3 bases; bases with no gene match: 6. CDR3 bases: TGTGCCAGCAGTTTGACAGGGGGGGTTGATAGCAATCAGCCCCAGCATTTT. As protein: CASSLTGGVDSNQPQHF.

J is TRBJ1-5 and V is TRBV28; the D gene is possibly TRBD1 (5 bases). Germline V gives CDR1 MDHEN, CDR2 SYDVKM. V lost 6 bases and J lost 5, with 17 bases in between. This CDR3 region has 15 residues. In DNA form, the CDR3 reads TGTGCCAGCAGCCTGGGAGGGGTGAGGGATCAGCCCCAGCATTTT. Protein: CASSLGGVRDQPQHF.

As DNA, the CDR3 is TGTGCCAGCAGGAGGGGGCAGGGGTCCTACAATGAGCAGTTCTTC. It codes for CASRRGQGSYNEQFF. This chain uses TRBV6-5 with TRBJ2-1, with 7 bases fitting TRBD1. After removal of 6 bases from V and 1 base from J, the junction contained 6 bases not matched to a gene. This CDR3 is 15 amino acids long. CDR1 is MNHEY and CDR2 is SVGAGI in the germline V gene.

This clone was counted only a few times. V usage is TRBV19 and J usage is TRBJ1-2, with TRBD1 identical over 9 bases. The CDR3 contains 16 residues. Germline V gives CDR1 LNHDA, CDR2 SQIVND (reference sequence). With 3 bases clipped from V and 4 bases from J, the junction kept 9 bases outside the gene matches. The CDR3 region is CASSIDVQGARYGYTF. The CDR3 DNA reads as TGTGCCAGTAGTATTGATGTACAGGGGGCTCGCTATGGCTACACCTTC.

This sequence joins TRBV9 and TRBJ2-1; D ambiguous. V was pared by 1 base and J by 5 bases, with 10 bases between. This CDR3 has 14 residues. CDR1 SGDLS and CDR2 YYNGEE come from the germline V gene. For the CDR3, the DNA is TGTGCCAGCAGCGTAAACACTGGAAACAATGAGCAGTTCTTC. Its protein product is CASSVNTGNNEQFF.

The chain combines TRBV7-9 with TRBJ2-1, with 7 bases matching TRBD2. CDR1 and CDR2 (germline): SEHNR, FQNEAQ (reference sequence). The CDR3 contains 13 residues. V trimming: 4 bases; J trimming: 9 bases; junction bases outside the gene matches: 6. The chain's CDR3 is CASSWAAGVEQFF. Here the CDR3 DNA reads TGTGCCAGCAGCTGGGCGGCGGGGGTTGAGCAGTTCTTC. Full variable domain (outside the CDR3, taken from reference TRBV7-9 and TRBJ2-1): DTGVSQNPRHKITKRGQNVTFRCDPISEHNRLYWYRQTLGQGPEFLTYFQNEAQLEKSRLLSDRFSAERPKGSFSTLEIQRTEQGDSAMYLCASSWAAGVEQFFGPGTRLTVL.

The chain links TRBV30 to TRBJ2-4, with a possible D match to TRBD1 (6 bases). The CDR3 is 16 amino acids. The germline V and J ends were trimmed by 0 bases and 0 bases, with 12 bases remaining between them. CDR1 is GTSNPN, CDR2 SVGIG, per germline (reference sequence). This CDR3 reads CAWSVLDRIAKNIQYF. In DNA, the CDR3 is TGTGCCTGGAGTGTACTGGACAGAATAGCCAAAAACATTCAGTACTTC.

This clone was seen once. The chain employs TRBV7-2 and TRBJ2-1; D uncertain. With 3 bases removed from V and 2 bases from J, the gap between germline ends came to 8 bases. Germline CDR1 and CDR2: SGHTA and FQGNSA. The CDR3 length is 14 residues. CDR3 coding DNA: TGTGCCAGCAGCTTCCAACCCGCCTACAATGAGCAGTTCTTC. The encoded protein is CASSFQPAYNEQFF.

The chain joins TRBV15 to TRBJ2-7; a weak D match, TRBD2 (6 bases). V was pared by 0 bases and J by 6 bases, with 12 bases between. There are 14 residues in the CDR3. Germline CDR1 and CDR2: LNHNV and YYDKDF (reference sequence). The CDR3 here is CATSRDRRAGEQYF. The CDR3 DNA sequence: TGTGCCACCAGCAGAGATCGGAGGGCAGGCGAGCAGTACTTC.

The gene calls are TRBV7-2 and TRBJ1-1, with 8 bases identical to TRBD1. J was trimmed by 10 bases and V by 5 bases; bases with no gene match: 21. Per the germline V gene, CDR1 is SGHTA and CDR2 is FQGNSA. The CDR3 length is 17 residues. The CDR3 region has the DNA TGTGCCAGCAGCCTCCTTGGCAGGGGGCTAGAAAAAGAAGGAGCTTTCTTT. Translation gives CASSLLGRGLEKEGAFF.

The J gene is TRBJ2-4, the V gene TRBV29-1; either TRBD1 or TRBD2 may supply D (5 bases each). Germline V gives CDR1 SQVTM, CDR2 ANQGSEA. The germline V and J ends were trimmed by 3 bases and 0 bases, with 12 bases remaining between them. CDR3 length equals 15 residues. The CDR3 nucleotides read TGCAGCGTTGAGTCCGGGACCCCAGCCAAAAACATTCAGTACTTC. Its translation: CSVESGTPAKNIQYF.

The CDR3 region has the DNA TGTGCCAGCAGCTTAAAAGCGGGATTTAGACAGGGCAACACCGGGGAGCTGTTTTTT. Amino acid sequence: CASSLKAGFRQGNTGELFF. The rearrangement joins TRBV7-9 to TRBJ2-2; either TRBD1 or TRBD2 may fit D (7 bases each). The V gene's germline CDR1 is SEHNR and CDR2 FQNEAQ (reference sequence). This CDR3 contains 19 residues. V was clipped by 2 bases and J by 2 bases, with 21 bases between them.

The V and J genes are TRBV15 and TRBJ1-1, with D unresolved. Looked up from germline, CDR1 is LNHNV and CDR2 is YYDKDF (reference sequence). Trimming shortened V by 1 base and J by 3 bases, and 15 bases separated the two germline ends. The CDR3 length is 16 residues. The CDR3 spells CATSRGLIPGDTEAFF. Written as DNA, the CDR3 is TGTGCCACCAGCAGAGGCCTGATCCCAGGTGACACTGAAGCTTTCTTT.

The chain joins TRBV19 to TRBJ2-1; TRBD2 is a possible D gene (6 bases). V was cut by 1 base and J by 8 bases, with 9 bases left in between. The CDR3 contains 13 residues. Germline CDR1 LNHDA, CDR2 SQIVND (reference sequence). The chain's CDR3 is CASSIAGDYEQFF. The CDR3 region has the DNA TGTGCCAGTAGTATAGCGGGAGACTATGAGCAGTTCTTC. The whole variable domain, remainder taken from reference TRBV19 and TRBJ2-1, is DGGITQSPKYLFRKEGQNVTLSCEQNLNHDAMYWYRQDPGQGLRLIYYSQIVNDFQKGDIAEGYSVSREKKESFPLTVTSAQKNPTAFYLCASSIAGDYEQFFGPGTRLTVL.

This clone was found a few times. The V gene is TRBV6-6, the J gene TRBJ1-2; D uncertain. V lost 6 bases and J 3 bases, leaving 17 bases between the germline ends. The CDR3 loop spans 15 amino acids. From germline, CDR1 is MNHNY and CDR2 SVGAGI (reference sequence). The CDR3, as DNA: TGTGCCAGCAGCAAAAAAGGGATCGGGGACTATGGCTACACCTTC. Its translation is CASSKKGIGDYGYTF.

Here the CDR3 reads CASRGTVSYEQYF. The DNA for the CDR3 is TGTGCCAGCAGAGGGACAGTATCCTACGAGCAGTACTTC. The rearrangement joins TRBV6-5 to TRBJ2-7; 7 bases agree with TRBD1. Germline V lookup: CDR1 MNHEY, CDR2 SVGAGI. CDR3 length: 13 amino acids. The V segment lost 6 bases and the J segment 1 base; nucleotides outside the gene matches: 3.

V gene TRBV2 combines with J gene TRBJ2-3, with 8 bases identical to TRBD2. CDR3 length: 12 residues. Germline values: CDR1 SNHLY, CDR2 FYNNEI. J lost 14 bases, V lost 5 bases, and 9 bases had no gene match. DNA of the CDR3: TGTGCCAGCAGTCCCGGGGGGGGCCTGACGTATTTT. Amino acid sequence: CASSPGGGLTYF.

The table lists this clone with a few counts. V gene TRBV11-2 combines with J gene TRBJ1-2; no firm D call. V lost 1 base and J lost 7, with 7 bases in between. This CDR3 contains 12 residues. Germline assignment: CDR1 SGHAT and CDR2 FQNNGV. Written as DNA, the CDR3 is TGTGCCAGCAGCTTAGGAGTATCTGGCTACACCTTC. This gives the protein CASSLGVSGYTF.

This chain connects TRBV28 to TRBJ2-1; tentatively, D is TRBD2 (6 bases). This CDR3 comprises 16 residues. Trimming took off 3 bases at V and 3 bases at J, with 15 bases between the two ends. Looked up from germline, CDR1 is MDHEN and CDR2 is SYDVKM. CDR3 residues: CASSFQLAGFYNEQFF. CDR3 DNA sequence: TGTGCCAGCAGTTTCCAACTGGCGGGATTCTACAATGAGCAGTTCTTC.

The rearrangement links TRBV5-6 to TRBJ2-2; D might be TRBD1 (5 bases). This CDR3 region has 16 residues. The V end was cut by 0 bases, the J end by 4 bases, with 13 bases between. Germline values: CDR1 SGHDT, CDR2 YYEEEE. DNA of the CDR3: TGTGCCAGCAGCTTGGCCAAGGGGCGCGCCACCGGGGAGCTGTTTTTT. Residues: CASSLAKGRATGELFF.

The chain is built from TRBV27 and TRBJ1-2; D might be TRBD1 (5 bases). The germline CDR1 and CDR2 sequences are MNHEY and SMNVEV (reference sequence). The CDR3 totals 16 residues. Trimming took off 6 bases at V and 4 bases at J, with 21 bases between the two ends. CDR3 coding DNA: TGTGCCAGCAGAGGATACGGACACCCGGCGGGCTATGGCTACACCTTC. Protein sequence: CASRGYGHPAGYGYTF.

This clone has only one observation. The chain joins TRBV5-1 to TRBJ1-3, with D possibly matching TRBD1 (5 bases). CDR1 and CDR2 from the germline V gene are SGHRS and YFSETQ. V lost 1 base, J lost 1 base, and 12 bases lay in between. The CDR3 covers 16 residues. The CDR3 DNA follows: TGCGCCAGCAGCTTGACCGGGACGGCTTCTGGAAACACCATATATTTT. It codes for CASSLTGTASGNTIYF.

The rearrangement links TRBV19 to TRBJ2-3; 11 nucleotides align to TRBD2. The CDR3 has 16 amino acids. The germline gives CDR1 LNHDA, CDR2 SQIVND (reference sequence). The V and J ends lost 7 bases and 2 bases, in that order; junction bases with no gene match: 8. This chain's CDR3 is CASTLTSGVDTDTQYF. The CDR3 DNA reads TGTGCCAGTACCTTGACTAGCGGGGTAGACACAGATACGCAGTATTTT. Looking up the rest from reference TRBV19 and TRBJ2-3 gives the full variable domain: DGGITQSPKYLFRKEGQNVTLSCEQNLNHDAMYWYRQDPGQGLRLIYYSQIVNDFQKGDIAEGYSVSREKKESFPLTVTSAQKNPTAFYLCASTLTSGVDTDTQYFGPGTRLTVL.

A few counts support this clone. The rearrangement links TRBV7-9 to TRBJ2-1; D ambiguous. The CDR3 has 13 amino acids. Trimming removed 5 bases from V and 8 bases from J, with 13 bases in between. CDR1 is SEHNR and CDR2 is FQNEAQ in the germline V gene (reference sequence). The CDR3 sequence: CASSLMGGDEQFF. The CDR3, as DNA: TGTGCCAGCAGCCTTATGGGTGGGGATGAGCAGTTCTTC.

The rearrangement links TRBV7-2 to TRBJ1-2; 8 bases line up with TRBD1. Germline CDR1 and CDR2: SGHTA and FQGNSA. Trimming took 5 bases from V and 5 from J; bases not matched to a gene: 10. This CDR3 contains 15 residues. This CDR3 reads CASSLIPGQVYGYTF. Here the CDR3 DNA reads TGTGCCAGCAGCCTCATTCCGGGACAGGTTTATGGCTACACCTTC.